This T cell receptor beta chain comes out of a study of early stage breast cancer tumors. The germline gives CDR1 SGHDT, CDR2 YYEEEE. CDR3 size: 14 residues. V gave up 4 bases and J gave up 4 bases; unmatched junction bases: 5. Clones were sequenced by immunoSEQ multiplex PCR, and TCRdb holds only the in-frame ones, with some missing. The sample lists roughly 30,000 clones; roughly four fifths were seen once. Sequenced: breast tumor tissue. The TCR was taken from a person aged 25 to 45 with breast cancer. The chain has TRBV5-6 and TRBJ1-2; 9 positions match TRBD1. In DNA form, the CDR3 reads TGTGCCAGCAGCACTCCGGGACAGGGCTATGGCTACACCTTC. This sequence encodes CASSTPGQGYGYTF.